This T cell receptor beta chain was recovered during a study of post-analysis software for immune sequencing data. Looking at the study overall: Progressive-relapsing, secondary progressive and relapsing-remitting multiple sclerosis were among the disease courses included. Study-level points and caveats: Normalized Chao1 diversity was significantly lower in multiple sclerosis patients than in controls. When the samples were clustered directly with F measure, those that had been prepared in the same batch showed strong co-clustering.

This clonotype was detected only a few times. Antigen: not known. cDNA libraries of TCR beta carried unique molecular identifiers. Input of roughly 0.95 to 10 million T cells yielded 400,000 to 550,000 cDNA molecules. TCRdb re-derived calls from the PCR reads in MiXCR, one entry per CDR3 protein. Among about 770,000 distinct CDR3 sequences, about half were seen once, and the ten largest hold 4% to 5%. This TCR was recovered from a girl between 5 and 17 years old with multiple sclerosis. The sequenced sample was blood.

The CDR3: CSVDKVGGRNEQFF. The CDR3 nucleotides are TGCAGCGTTGACAAGGTTGGGGGTCGCAATGAGCAGTTCTTC. This chain joins TRBV29-1 and TRBJ2-1; D possibly uses TRBD1 or TRBD2 (5 bases each). From germline, CDR1 is SQVTM and CDR2 ANQGSEA. V was pared by 3 bases and J by 6 bases, with 15 bases between. CDR3 length equals 14 residues.